Presented here are 21 T cell receptor beta chains from one specimen sequenced in a study of a mutant IDH1 vaccine in newly diagnosed glioma. Measured with immunoSEQ multiplex PCR; TCRdb has only the in-frame clones, and not every one. In the table there are roughly 26,000 clones, 83% of which are singletons. The time point: week 35, safety follow-up. The investigators gave 300 ug of mutant IDH1 20-mer peptide in each vaccine dose, together with topical imiquimod. What these receptors recognize is not known. This sample comprised PBMCs, obtained from a glioma patient whose treatment included an IDH1 peptide vaccine. These receptors came from a man in his thirties or forties with glioma.

The J gene is TRBJ2-1, the V gene TRBV18; 10 bases map to TRBD2. This CDR3 has 16 amino acids. Germline assignment: CDR1 KGHSH and CDR2 LQKENI. The trim removed 6 bases at V and 4 bases at J, leaving 9 bases unmatched. The CDR3 DNA reads as TGTGCCAGCTCCCTAAGGGAACTAGCGGGGTACAATGAGCAGTTCTTC. Its translation is CASSLRELAGYNEQFF.

This chain uses TRBV27 with TRBJ2-7; D is uncertain. V was trimmed by 8 bases and J by 6 bases, leaving 17 bases between them. Germline loops: CDR1 MNHEY, CDR2 SMNVEV (reference sequence). The CDR3 has 13 residues. CDR3 sequence reads: CASGGRLHGEQYF. As DNA, the CDR3 is TGTGCCAGCGGCGGCAGGTTACACGGCGAGCAGTACTTC.

The chain employs TRBV18 and TRBJ2-3; no reliable D call. Deletions cut 3 bases from V and 3 bases from J, with 4 bases between. In germline, CDR1 is KGHSH, CDR2 LQKENI. This CDR3 region has 12 residues. DNA for the CDR3: TGTGCCAGCTCACCCACTACAGATACGCAGTATTTT. This codes for CASSPTTDTQYF.

The rearrangement links TRBV4-3 to TRBJ1-2; no reliable D call. CDR1 LGHNA and CDR2 YSLEER come from the germline V gene. V lost 3 bases and J lost 3, with 8 bases in between. This CDR3 region has 13 residues. CDR3 DNA sequence: TGCGCCAGCAGCCACCGGACGGACTATGGCTACACCTTC. Residues: CASSHRTDYGYTF.

The gene calls are TRBV5-1 and TRBJ1-2, with 10 bases that match TRBD1. CDR1 is SGHRS and CDR2 is YFSETQ in the germline V gene. Unmatched junction bases numbered 5, after V lost 0 bases and J lost 3 bases. The CDR3 covers 16 residues. The chain's CDR3 is CASSLAPGTGDYGYTF. The CDR3 DNA reads as TGCGCCAGCAGCTTGGCCCCCGGGACAGGGGACTATGGCTACACCTTC.

The V gene is TRBV7-9, the J gene TRBJ1-3; TRBD1 is a possible D gene (5 bases). Trimming stripped 1 base from V and 2 bases from J, with 9 bases between. CDR1 is SEHNR, CDR2 FQNEAQ, per germline (reference sequence). This CDR3 is 15 amino acids long. CDR3 residues: CASSLESGAGNTIYF. CDR3 DNA sequence: TGTGCCAGCAGCTTAGAGTCGGGGGCTGGAAACACCATATATTTT.

V and J are TRBV19 and TRBJ2-4; 15 nucleotides align to TRBD2. Per germline, CDR1 LNHDA and CDR2 SQIVND (reference sequence). CDR3 length: 17 amino acids. Germline trimming cut 5 bases from V and 3 bases from J; bases unmatched to any gene: 5. The CDR3 DNA is TGTGCCAGTAGTCCTGGGACTAGCGGGGGGTACAAAAACATTCAGTACTTC. It yields the protein CASSPGTSGGYKNIQYF. The complete variable domain, with remaining parts taken from reference TRBV19 and TRBJ2-4, reads DGGITQSPKYLFRKEGQNVTLSCEQNLNHDAMYWYRQDPGQGLRLIYYSQIVNDFQKGDIAEGYSVSREKKESFPLTVTSAQKNPTAFYLCASSPGTSGGYKNIQYFGAGTRLSVL.

The chain has TRBV2 and TRBJ1-6; TRBD1 might be the D (6 bases). Germline CDR1 SNHLY, CDR2 FYNNEI. The CDR3 is made up of 14 amino acids. The V and J ends lost 7 bases and 8 bases respectively, with 15 bases between them. CDR3 nucleotide sequence: TGTGCCAGCACTCCAGGGGTGGCGGATTCACCCCTCCACTTT. Protein sequence: CASTPGVADSPLHF.

The V call is TRBV10-3, the J call TRBJ1-1; weak D call: TRBD1 (6 bases). Germline values: CDR1 ENHRY, CDR2 SYGVKD. Trimming stripped 3 bases from V and 4 bases from J, with 15 bases between. The CDR3 loop spans 15 amino acids. The CDR3 bases are TGTGCCATCAGTGAATCAGGGGCTGGAGGCACTGAAGCTTTCTTT. Translated: CAISESGAGGTEAFF.

V gene TRBV4-3 combines with J gene TRBJ1-6; possible D gene TRBD1, 5 bases. Germline values: CDR1 LGHNA, CDR2 YSLEER. V was cut by 2 bases and J by 10 bases, with 12 bases left in between. This CDR3 has 14 residues. CDR3 sequence: CASSQMTEESPLHF. The CDR3 bases are TGCGCCAGCAGCCAAATGACAGAAGAGTCACCCCTCCACTTT.

The chain employs TRBV6-6 and TRBJ1-5, with D uncertain. Germline lookup yields CDR1 MNHNY and CDR2 SVGAGI (reference sequence). Trimming left V 5 bases short and J 2 bases short, with 10 bases between. The CDR3 has 14 amino acids. The CDR3 spells CASSLWEGNQPQHF. CDR3 nucleotides: TGTGCCAGCAGTCTATGGGAGGGCAATCAGCCCCAGCATTTT.

In its sample, this clone was seen a few times. This sequence joins TRBV4-2 and TRBJ2-1, with 12 bases fitting TRBD2. CDR1 is LGHNA and CDR2 is YNFKEQ in the germline V gene. The CDR3 runs 16 residues. Trimming cost V 0 bases and J 4 bases; bases outside gene matches: 1. Here the CDR3 DNA reads TGTGCCAGCAGCCAAGATGGGACTAGCGGGTACAATGAGCAGTTCTTC. It yields the protein CASSQDGTSGYNEQFF.

The chain uses TRBV6-7 and TRBJ2-1, with TRBD2 matching 9 bases. TRBV6-7 is filed as an ORF, its function uncertain. V was clipped by 6 bases and J by 1 base; unmatched bases: 22. The CDR3 loop spans 21 amino acids. CDR3 residues: CASRRVQKREAVWGSYNEQFF. In DNA, the CDR3 is TGTGCCAGCAGACGCGTCCAAAAGCGGGAGGCAGTGTGGGGATCCTACAATGAGCAGTTCTTC.

The chain couples TRBV29-1 to TRBJ2-7; D is perhaps TRBD2 (6 bases). V was trimmed by 7 bases and J by 0 bases, leaving 19 bases between them. Germline CDR1 is SQVTM and CDR2 is ANQGSEA. The length of the CDR3 is 15 residues. The CDR3 DNA reads TGCAGCGCCGCGGAGGGCCAGGCATACTCCTACGAGCAGTACTTC. As protein: CSAAEGQAYSYEQYF.

This clone was detected a few times. The rearrangement uses TRBV4-1 and TRBJ1-5; no clear D. The germline V and J ends were trimmed by 1 base and 3 bases, with 16 bases remaining between them. The CDR3 sequence is 17 residues long. The germline V gene encodes CDR1 MGHRA and CDR2 YSYEKL. CDR3 residues: CASSQVVVLLVNQPQHF. As DNA, the CDR3 is TGCGCCAGCAGCCAAGTAGTGGTTCTTTTAGTCAATCAGCCCCAGCATTTT.

This rearrangement joins TRBV7-9 to TRBJ1-5; D possibly corresponds to TRBD1 (5 bases). CDR3 length: 14 residues. Trimming removed 4 bases from V and 3 bases from J, with 10 bases in between. Germline V gives CDR1 SEHNR, CDR2 FQNEAQ (reference sequence). CDR3 sequence (DNA): TGTGCCAGCAGCTCTCCTGGACACAATCAGCCCCAGCATTTT. This codes for CASSSPGHNQPQHF.

This clone has only one observation. This chain uses TRBV6-5 with TRBJ2-5; weak D call: TRBD2 (5 bases). The V gene lost 4 bases and the J gene lost 1 base, with 10 bases spanning the gap. The V gene's germline CDR1 is MNHEY and CDR2 SVGAGI. This CDR3 is built from 14 residues. The CDR3 loop is CASSFSVSQETQYF. The CDR3 DNA sequence: TGTGCCAGCAGTTTTAGCGTCTCCCAAGAGACCCAGTACTTC.

The rearrangement joins TRBV19 to TRBJ1-5, with a possible D match to TRBD1 (6 bases). Germline V gives CDR1 LNHDA, CDR2 SQIVND (reference sequence). The CDR3 consists of 16 residues. Trimming pared 5 bases from V and 3 bases from J, leaving 17 bases between. CDR3 loop: CASSPGGPGANQPQHF. The CDR3 nucleotides read TGTGCCAGTAGTCCCGGGGGCCCGGGTGCCAATCAGCCCCAGCATTTT.

V is TRBV28 and J is TRBJ2-7; no firm D call. V was pared by 5 bases and J by 0 bases, with 17 bases between. The CDR3 consists of 16 residues. Germline loops: CDR1 MDHEN, CDR2 SYDVKM. CDR3 region: CASSLPLSSSSYEQYF. In nucleotides, the CDR3 is TGTGCCAGCAGTCTACCCCTGTCCTCCAGCTCCTACGAGCAGTACTTC.

The chain links TRBV4-3 to TRBJ2-1; D is unclear. CDR3 length: 16 amino acids. The germline V gene encodes CDR1 LGHNA and CDR2 YSLEER. Deletions cut 2 bases from V and 1 base from J, with 12 bases between. CDR3 DNA sequence: TGCGCCAGCAGCCAACTAAGCACTAAGTCCTACAATGAGCAGTTCTTC. It translates to CASSQLSTKSYNEQFF.

The chain has TRBV5-6 and TRBJ1-2, with a possible D match to TRBD1 (6 bases). The V end was cut by 4 bases, the J end by 2 bases, with 15 bases between. Per the germline V gene, CDR1 is SGHDT and CDR2 is YYEEEE. The CDR3 has 15 amino acids. The CDR3 DNA reads TGTGCCAGCAGCCCCGGGTCGGGGGGCAACTATGGCTACACCTTC. Translated, it gives CASSPGSGGNYGYTF.